The sequence of this TCR beta chain was determined in a study of OX40 agonist ivuxolimab in advanced cancers. About the study: Each dose-escalation patient presented with hepatocellular carcinoma, melanoma, renal cell or head and neck cancer.

CDR1 is SGHKS and CDR2 is YYEKEE in the germline V gene (reference sequence). V lost 2 bases to trimming and J lost 4 bases; unmatched junction nucleotides: 3. There are 14 residues in the CDR3. Method: immunoSEQ multiplex PCR; TCRdb's copy keeps in-frame clones and lacks some. This table has 55,000 to 65,000 clones, approximately 89% appearing once. The clonotype comes from an adult with an advanced solid tumor such as melanoma, head and neck, liver or kidney cancer. This specimen was CD4+ or CD8+ T cells sorted from blood, taken in a trial of the OX40 agonist ivuxolimab. The chain is built from TRBV5-5 and TRBJ2-7; TRBD1 matches at 10 bases. This CDR3 reads CASSLWTGGYEQYF. As DNA, the CDR3 is TGTGCCAGCAGCTTATGGACAGGGGGTTACGAGCAGTACTTC.